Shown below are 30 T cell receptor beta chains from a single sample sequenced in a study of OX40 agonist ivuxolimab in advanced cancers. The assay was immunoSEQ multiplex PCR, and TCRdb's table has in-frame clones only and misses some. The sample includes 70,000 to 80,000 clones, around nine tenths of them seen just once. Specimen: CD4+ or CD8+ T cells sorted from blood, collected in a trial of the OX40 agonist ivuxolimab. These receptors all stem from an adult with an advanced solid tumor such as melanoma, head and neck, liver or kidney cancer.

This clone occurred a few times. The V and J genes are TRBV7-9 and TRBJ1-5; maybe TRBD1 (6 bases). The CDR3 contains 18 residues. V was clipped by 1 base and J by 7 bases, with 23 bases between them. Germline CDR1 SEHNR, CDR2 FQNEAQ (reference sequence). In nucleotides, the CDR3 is TGTGCCAGCAGCTTAGTCCTCCCGGGACAAGGGGGTAGGCAGCCCCAGCATTTT. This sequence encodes CASSLVLPGQGGRQPQHF.

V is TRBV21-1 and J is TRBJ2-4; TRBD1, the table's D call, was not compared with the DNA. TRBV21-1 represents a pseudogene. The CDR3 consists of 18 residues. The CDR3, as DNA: TGTGCCAGCAGCAAGGGGGACAAAAATAAGGCAGCCAAAAACATTCAGTACTTC. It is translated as CASSKGDKNKAAKNIQYF.

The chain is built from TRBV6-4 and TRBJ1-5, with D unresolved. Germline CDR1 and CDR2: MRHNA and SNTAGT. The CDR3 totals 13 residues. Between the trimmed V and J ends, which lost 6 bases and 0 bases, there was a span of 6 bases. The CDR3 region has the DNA TGTGCCAGCAGCTTATTTAGCAATCAGCCCCAGCATTTT. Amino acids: CASSLFSNQPQHF.

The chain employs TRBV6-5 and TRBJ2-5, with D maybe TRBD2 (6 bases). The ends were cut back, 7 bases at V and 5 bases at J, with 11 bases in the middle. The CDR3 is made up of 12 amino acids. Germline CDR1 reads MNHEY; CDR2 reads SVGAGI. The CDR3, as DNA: TGTGCCAGCAATGGGGGGAGGGAGACCCAGTACTTC. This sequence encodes CASNGGRETQYF.

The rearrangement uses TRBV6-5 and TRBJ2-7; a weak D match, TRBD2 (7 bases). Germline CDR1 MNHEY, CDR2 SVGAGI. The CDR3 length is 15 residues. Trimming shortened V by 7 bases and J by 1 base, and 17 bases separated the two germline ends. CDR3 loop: CASTSKGGGSYEQYF. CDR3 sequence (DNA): TGTGCCAGCACCTCCAAAGGGGGGGGGTCCTACGAGCAGTACTTC.

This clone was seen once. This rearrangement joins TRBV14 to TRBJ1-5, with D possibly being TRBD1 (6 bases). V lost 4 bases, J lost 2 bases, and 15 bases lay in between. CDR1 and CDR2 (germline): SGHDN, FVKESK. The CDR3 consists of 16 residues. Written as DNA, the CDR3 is TGTGCCAGCAGCCGGAAGGGACAAAAGGGCAATCAGCCCCAGCATTTT. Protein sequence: CASSRKGQKGNQPQHF.

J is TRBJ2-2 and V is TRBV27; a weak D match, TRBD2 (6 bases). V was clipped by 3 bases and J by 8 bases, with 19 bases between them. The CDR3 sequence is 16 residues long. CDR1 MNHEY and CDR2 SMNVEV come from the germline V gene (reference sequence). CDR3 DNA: TGTGCCAGCAGTTTCCGGGCGGGACCCCCTCCGGGGGAGCTGTTTTTT. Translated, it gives CASSFRAGPPPGELFF.

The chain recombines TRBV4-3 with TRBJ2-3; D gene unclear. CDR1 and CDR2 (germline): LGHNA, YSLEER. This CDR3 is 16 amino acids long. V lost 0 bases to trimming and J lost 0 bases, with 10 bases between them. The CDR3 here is CASSQELDLSTDTQYF. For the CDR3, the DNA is TGCGCCAGCAGCCAAGAACTTGACTTAAGCACAGATACGCAGTATTTT.

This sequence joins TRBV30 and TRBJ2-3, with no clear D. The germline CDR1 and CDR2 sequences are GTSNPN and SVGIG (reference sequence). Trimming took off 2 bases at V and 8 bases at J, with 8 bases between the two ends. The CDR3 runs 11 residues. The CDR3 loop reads CAWSSLGTQYF. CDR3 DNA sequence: TGTGCCTGGAGTAGCCTTGGTACGCAGTATTTT.

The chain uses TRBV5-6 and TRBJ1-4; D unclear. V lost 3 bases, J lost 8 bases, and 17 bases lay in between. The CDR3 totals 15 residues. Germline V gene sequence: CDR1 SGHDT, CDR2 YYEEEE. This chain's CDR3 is CASSSLRVPLEKLFF. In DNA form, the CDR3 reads TGTGCCAGCAGCTCCCTTCGGGTCCCCTTAGAAAAACTGTTTTTT.

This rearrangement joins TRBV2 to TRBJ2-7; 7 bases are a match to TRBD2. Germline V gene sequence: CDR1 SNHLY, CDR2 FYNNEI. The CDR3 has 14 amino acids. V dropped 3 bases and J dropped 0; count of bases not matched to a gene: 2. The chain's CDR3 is CASSEASGSYEQYF. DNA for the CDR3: TGTGCCAGCAGTGAGGCTAGCGGCTCCTACGAGCAGTACTTC.

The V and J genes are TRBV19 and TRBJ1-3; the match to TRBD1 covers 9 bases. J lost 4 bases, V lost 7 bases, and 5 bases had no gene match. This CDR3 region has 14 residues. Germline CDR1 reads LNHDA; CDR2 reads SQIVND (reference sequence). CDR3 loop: CASMRDREGNTIYF. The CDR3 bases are TGTGCCAGTATGCGGGACAGGGAAGGAAACACCATATATTTT.

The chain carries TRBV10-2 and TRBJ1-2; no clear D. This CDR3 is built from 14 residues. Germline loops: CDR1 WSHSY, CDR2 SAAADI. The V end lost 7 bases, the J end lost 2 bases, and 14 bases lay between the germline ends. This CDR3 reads CASTSSGWNYGYTF. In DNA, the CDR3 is TGCGCCAGCACTAGTTCAGGTTGGAACTATGGCTACACCTTC.

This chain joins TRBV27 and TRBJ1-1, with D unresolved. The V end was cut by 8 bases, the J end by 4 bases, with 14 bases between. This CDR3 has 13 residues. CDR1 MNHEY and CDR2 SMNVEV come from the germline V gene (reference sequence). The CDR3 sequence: CASGAGRSTEAFF. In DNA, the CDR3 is TGTGCCAGCGGTGCAGGTAGGAGCACTGAAGCTTTCTTT.

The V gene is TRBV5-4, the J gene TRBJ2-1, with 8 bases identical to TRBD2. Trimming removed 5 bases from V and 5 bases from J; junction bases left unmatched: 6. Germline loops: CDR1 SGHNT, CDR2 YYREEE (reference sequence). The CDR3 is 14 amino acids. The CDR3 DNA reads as TGTGCCAGCAGTCGGGGGGGCGGAGACAATGAGCAGTTCTTC. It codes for CASSRGGGDNEQFF.

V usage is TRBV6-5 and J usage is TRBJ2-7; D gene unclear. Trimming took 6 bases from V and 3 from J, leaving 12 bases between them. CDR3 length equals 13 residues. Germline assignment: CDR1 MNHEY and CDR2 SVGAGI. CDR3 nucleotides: TGTGCCAGCAGACAAGGACCAATCTACGAGCAGTACTTC. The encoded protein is CASRQGPIYEQYF.

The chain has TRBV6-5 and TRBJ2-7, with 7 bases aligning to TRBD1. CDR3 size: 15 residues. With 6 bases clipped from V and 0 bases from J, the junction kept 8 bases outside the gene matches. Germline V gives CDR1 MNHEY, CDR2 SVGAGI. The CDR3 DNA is TGTGCCAGCAGCCCGACAGGGACGGACTCCTACGAGCAGTACTTC. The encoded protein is CASSPTGTDSYEQYF.

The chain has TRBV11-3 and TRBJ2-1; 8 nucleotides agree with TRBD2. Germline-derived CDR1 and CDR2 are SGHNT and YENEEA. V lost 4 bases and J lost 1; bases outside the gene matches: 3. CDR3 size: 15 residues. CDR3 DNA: TGTGCCAGCAGCTACACTAGCGGATCCTACAATGAGCAGTTCTTC. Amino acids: CASSYTSGSYNEQFF.

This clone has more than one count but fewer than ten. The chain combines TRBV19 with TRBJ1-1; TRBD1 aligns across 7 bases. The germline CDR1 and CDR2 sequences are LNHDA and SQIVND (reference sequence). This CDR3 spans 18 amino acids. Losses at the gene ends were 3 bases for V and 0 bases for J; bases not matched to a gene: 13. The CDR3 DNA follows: TGTGCCAGTAGTATGGGAGGGACAGTAACCTCGATGAACACTGAAGCTTTCTTT. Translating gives CASSMGGTVTSMNTEAFF.

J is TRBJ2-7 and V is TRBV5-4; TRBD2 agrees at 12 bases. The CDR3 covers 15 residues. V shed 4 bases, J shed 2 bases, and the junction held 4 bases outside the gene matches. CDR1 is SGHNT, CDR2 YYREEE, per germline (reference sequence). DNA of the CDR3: TGTGCCAGCAGCGGCGGACTAGCGGGGACCTACGAGCAGTACTTC. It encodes CASSGGLAGTYEQYF.

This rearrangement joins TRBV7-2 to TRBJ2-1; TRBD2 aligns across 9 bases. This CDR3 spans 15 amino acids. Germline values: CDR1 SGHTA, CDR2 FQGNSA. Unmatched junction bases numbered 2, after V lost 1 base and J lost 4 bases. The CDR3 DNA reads TGTGCCAGCAGCTTAGACGCGGGGGGGTACAATGAGCAGTTCTTC. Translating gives CASSLDAGGYNEQFF.

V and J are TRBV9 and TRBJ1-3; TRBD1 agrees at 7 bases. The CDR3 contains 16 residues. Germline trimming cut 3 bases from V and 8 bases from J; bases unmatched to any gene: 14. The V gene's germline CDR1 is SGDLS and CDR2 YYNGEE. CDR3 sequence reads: CASSATAGQAGDTIYF. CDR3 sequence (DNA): TGTGCCAGCAGCGCCACTGCAGGACAGGCGGGAGACACCATATATTTT.

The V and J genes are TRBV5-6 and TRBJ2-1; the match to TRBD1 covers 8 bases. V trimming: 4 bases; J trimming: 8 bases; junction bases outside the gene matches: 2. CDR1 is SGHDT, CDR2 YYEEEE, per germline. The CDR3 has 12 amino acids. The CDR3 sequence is CASSRTGYEQFF. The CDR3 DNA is TGTGCCAGCAGCCGGACAGGGTATGAGCAGTTCTTC.

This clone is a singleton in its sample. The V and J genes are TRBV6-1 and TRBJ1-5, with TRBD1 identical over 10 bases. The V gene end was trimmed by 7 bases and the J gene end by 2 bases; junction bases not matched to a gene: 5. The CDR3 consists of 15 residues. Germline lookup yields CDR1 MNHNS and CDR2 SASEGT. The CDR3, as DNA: TGTGCCAGCACCCGGGACAGGGGAGGCAATCAGCCCCAGCATTTT. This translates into CASTRDRGGNQPQHF.

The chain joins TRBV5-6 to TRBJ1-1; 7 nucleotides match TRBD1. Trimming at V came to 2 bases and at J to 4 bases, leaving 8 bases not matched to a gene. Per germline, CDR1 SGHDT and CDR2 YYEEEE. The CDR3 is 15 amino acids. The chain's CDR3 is CASSLLDRVVTEAFF. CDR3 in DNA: TGTGCCAGCAGCTTACTAGACAGGGTGGTCACTGAAGCTTTCTTT.

CDR3 amino acids: CASSLGGLGPADTQYF. In nucleotides, the CDR3 is TGTGCCAGCAGCTTAGGGGGTCTGGGGCCAGCAGATACGCAGTATTTT. The genes are TRBV13 and TRBJ2-3, with D maybe TRBD1 (5 bases). Germline assignment: CDR1 PRHDT and CDR2 FYEKMQ (reference sequence). Trimming stripped 0 bases from V and 4 bases from J, with 14 bases between. CDR3 length: 16 residues.

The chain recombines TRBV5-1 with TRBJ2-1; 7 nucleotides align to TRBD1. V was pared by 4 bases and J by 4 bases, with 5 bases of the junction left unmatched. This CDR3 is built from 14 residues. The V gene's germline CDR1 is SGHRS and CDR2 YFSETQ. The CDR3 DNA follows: TGCGCCAGCAGCATCCAGACAGGGTACAATGAGCAGTTCTTC. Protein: CASSIQTGYNEQFF.

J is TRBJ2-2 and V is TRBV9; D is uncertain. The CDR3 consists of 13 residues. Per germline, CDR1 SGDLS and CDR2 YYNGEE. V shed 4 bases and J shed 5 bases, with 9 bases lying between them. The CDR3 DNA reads TGTGCCAGCAGCCCCCGACCGACCGGGGAGCTGTTTTTT. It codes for CASSPRPTGELFF.

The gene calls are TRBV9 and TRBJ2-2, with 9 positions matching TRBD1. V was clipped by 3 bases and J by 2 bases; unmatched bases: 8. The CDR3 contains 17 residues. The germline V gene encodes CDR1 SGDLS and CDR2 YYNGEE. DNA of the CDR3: TGTGCCAGCAGCGCCGCCCCGGGACAGGGCAACACCGGGGAGCTGTTTTTT. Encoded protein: CASSAAPGQGNTGELFF.

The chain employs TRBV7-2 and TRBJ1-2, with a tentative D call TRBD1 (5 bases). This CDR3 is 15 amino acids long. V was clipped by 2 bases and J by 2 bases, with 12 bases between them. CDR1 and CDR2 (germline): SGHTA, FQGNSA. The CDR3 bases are TGTGCCAGCAGCTTAACGTTGTGGGGGAACTATGGCTACACCTTC. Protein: CASSLTLWGNYGYTF.